In this sample, the clone carrying this TCR beta chain turned up once. This record belongs to a study of blood T cell repertoires in COVID-19. Across the whole study: Sample material is recorded as cDNA or gDNA derived from T cells, B-cell-depleted T cells, or PBMCs.

J lost 2 bases, V lost 5 bases, and 8 bases had no gene match. This CDR3 comprises 16 residues. Per the germline V gene, CDR1 is MNHEY and CDR2 is SMNVEV (reference sequence). Profiling relied on immunoSEQ multiplex PCR, and the TCRdb table lists in-frame clones only, not all of them. The sample records under 300,000 clones, about 90% being singletons. The source is a human donor in a cohort exposed to, infected with or recovered from COVID-19 (not recorded which). The donor label of this sample is uncertain. The sample taken for sequencing was PBMCs or T cells enriched from blood (not recorded which). The gene calls are TRBV27 and TRBJ2-7; 11 nucleotides match TRBD2. The CDR3 is CASSGGALAGAYEQYF. CDR3 nucleotide sequence: TGTGCCAGCAGTGGTGGGGCACTAGCGGGGGCCTACGAGCAGTACTTC.